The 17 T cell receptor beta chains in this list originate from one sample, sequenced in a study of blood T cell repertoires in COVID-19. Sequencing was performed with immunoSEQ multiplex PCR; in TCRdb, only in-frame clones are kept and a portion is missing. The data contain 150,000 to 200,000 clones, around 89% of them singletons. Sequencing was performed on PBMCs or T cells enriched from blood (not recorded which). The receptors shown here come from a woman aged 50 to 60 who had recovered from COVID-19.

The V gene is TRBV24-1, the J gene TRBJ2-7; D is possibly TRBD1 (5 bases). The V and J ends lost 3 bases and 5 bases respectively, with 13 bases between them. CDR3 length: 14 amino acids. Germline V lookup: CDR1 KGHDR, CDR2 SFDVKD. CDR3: CATSDSRTPHEQYF. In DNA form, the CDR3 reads TGTGCCACCAGTGATAGCAGGACACCTCACGAGCAGTACTTC.

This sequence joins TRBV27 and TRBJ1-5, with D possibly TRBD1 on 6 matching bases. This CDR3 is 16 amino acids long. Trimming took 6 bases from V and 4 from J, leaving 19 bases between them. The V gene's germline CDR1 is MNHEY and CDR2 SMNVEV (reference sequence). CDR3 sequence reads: CASRKQGDGINQPQHF. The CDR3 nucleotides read TGTGCCAGCAGAAAACAGGGCGACGGGATTAATCAGCCCCAGCATTTT.

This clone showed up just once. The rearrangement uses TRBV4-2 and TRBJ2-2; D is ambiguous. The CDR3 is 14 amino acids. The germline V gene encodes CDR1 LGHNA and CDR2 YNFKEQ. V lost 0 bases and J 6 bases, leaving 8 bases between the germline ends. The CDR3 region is CASSQDSTAGELFF. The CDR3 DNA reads TGTGCCAGCAGCCAAGATAGTACAGCCGGGGAGCTGTTTTTT.

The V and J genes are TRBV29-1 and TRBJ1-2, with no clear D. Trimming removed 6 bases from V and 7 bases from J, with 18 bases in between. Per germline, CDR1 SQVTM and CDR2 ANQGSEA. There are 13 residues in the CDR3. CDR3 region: CSVPSIFHGGYTF. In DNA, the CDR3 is TGCAGCGTGCCTTCGATTTTCCACGGTGGCTACACCTTC. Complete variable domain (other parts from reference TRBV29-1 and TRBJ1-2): SAVISQKPSRDICQRGTSLTIQCQVDSQVTMMFWYRQQPGQSLTLIATANQGSEATYESGFVIDKFPISRPNLTFSTLTVSNMSPEDSSIYLCSVPSIFHGGYTFGSGTRLTVV.

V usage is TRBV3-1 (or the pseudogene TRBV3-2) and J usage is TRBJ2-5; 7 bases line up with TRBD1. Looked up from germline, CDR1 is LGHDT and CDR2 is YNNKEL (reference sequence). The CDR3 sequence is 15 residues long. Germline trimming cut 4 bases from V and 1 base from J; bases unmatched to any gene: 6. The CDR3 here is CASSLLAGGQETQYF. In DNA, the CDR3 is TGTGCCAGCAGCCTTCTGGCAGGGGGCCAAGAGACCCAGTACTTC.

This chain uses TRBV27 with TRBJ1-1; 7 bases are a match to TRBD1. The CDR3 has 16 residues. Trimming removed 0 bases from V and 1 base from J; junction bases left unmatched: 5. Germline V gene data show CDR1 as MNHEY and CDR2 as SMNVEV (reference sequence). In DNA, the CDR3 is TGTGCCAGCAGTTTATCGATGGGGACAGCGAACACTGAAGCTTTCTTT. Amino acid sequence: CASSLSMGTANTEAFF.

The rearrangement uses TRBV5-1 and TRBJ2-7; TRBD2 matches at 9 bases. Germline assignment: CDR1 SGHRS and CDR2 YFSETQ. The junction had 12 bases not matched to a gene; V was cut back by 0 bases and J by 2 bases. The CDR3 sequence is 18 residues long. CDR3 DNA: TGCGCCAGCAGCTTGGGGCGGTCTAGCGGGACTTTTCCCTACGAGCAGTACTTC. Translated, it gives CASSLGRSSGTFPYEQYF.

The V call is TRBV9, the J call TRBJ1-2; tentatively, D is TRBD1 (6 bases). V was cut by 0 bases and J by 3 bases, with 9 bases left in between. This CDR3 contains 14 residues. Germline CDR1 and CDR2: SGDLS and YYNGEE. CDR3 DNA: TGTGCCAGCAGCGTAGGACAGGCCGACTATGGCTACACCTTC. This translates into CASSVGQADYGYTF.

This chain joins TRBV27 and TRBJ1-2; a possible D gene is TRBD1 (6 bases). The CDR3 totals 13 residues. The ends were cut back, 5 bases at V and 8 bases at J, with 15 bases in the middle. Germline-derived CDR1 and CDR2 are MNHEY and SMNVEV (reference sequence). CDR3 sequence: CASSVQGLGGYTF. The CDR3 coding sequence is TGTGCCAGCAGTGTACAGGGTCTTGGGGGCTACACCTTC.

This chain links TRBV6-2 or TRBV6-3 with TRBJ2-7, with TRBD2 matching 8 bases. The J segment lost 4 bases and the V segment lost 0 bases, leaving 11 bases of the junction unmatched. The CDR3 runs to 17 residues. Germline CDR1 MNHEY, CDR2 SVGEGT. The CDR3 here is CASSYSDSGVPLYEQYF. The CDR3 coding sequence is TGTGCCAGCAGTTACTCGGATAGCGGGGTCCCCTTATACGAGCAGTACTTC.

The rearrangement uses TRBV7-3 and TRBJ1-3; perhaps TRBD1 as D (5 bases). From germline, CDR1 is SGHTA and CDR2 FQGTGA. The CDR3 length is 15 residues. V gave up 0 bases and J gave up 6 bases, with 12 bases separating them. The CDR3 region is CASSLTGDFLNTIYF. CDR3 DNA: TGTGCCAGCAGCTTAACTGGGGACTTCTTAAACACCATATATTTT.

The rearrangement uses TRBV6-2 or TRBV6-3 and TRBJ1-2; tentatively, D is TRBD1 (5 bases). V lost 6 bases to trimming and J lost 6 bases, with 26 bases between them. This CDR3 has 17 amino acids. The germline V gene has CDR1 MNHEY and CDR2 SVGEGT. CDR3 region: CASSLGGVDSLIDGYTF. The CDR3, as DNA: TGTGCCAGCAGCCTTGGCGGGGTCGACAGTCTCATCGATGGCTACACCTTC.

The CDR3 loop reads CASSRSQDTQYF. CDR3 bases: TGTGCCAGCAGTCGGTCGCAAGATACGCAGTATTTT. The genes are TRBV6-1 and TRBJ2-3, with D uncertain. The CDR3 extends over 12 amino acids. Trimming cost V 5 bases and J 5 bases, with 8 bases left between them. In germline, CDR1 is MNHNS, CDR2 SASEGT.

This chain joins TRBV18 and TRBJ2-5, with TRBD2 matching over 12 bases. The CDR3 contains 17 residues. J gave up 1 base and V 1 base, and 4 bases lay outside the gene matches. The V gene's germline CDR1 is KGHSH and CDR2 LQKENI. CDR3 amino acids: CASSPRLAGAGQETQYF. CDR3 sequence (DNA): TGTGCCAGCTCACCACGACTAGCGGGGGCGGGCCAAGAGACCCAGTACTTC.

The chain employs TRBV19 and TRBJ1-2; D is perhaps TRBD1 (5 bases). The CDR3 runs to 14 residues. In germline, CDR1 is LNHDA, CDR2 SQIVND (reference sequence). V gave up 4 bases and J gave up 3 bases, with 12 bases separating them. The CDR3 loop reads CASSRGTDDYGYTF. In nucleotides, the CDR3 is TGTGCCAGTAGTAGGGGCACCGATGACTATGGCTACACCTTC.

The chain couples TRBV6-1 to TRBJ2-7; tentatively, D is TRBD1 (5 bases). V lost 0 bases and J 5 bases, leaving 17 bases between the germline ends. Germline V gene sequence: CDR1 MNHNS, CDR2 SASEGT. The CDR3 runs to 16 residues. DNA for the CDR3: TGTGCCAGCAGTGAAGCGCGGCAGGGCCCGCTCCACGAGCAGTACTTC. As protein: CASSEARQGPLHEQYF.

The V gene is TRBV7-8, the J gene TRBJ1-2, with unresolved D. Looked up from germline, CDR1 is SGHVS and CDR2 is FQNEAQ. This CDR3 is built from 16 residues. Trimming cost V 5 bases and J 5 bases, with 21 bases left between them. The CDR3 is CASSPRIRRSGYGYTF. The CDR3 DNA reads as TGTGCCAGCAGCCCACGGATCAGGCGATCTGGGTATGGCTACACCTTC.